Listed below are T cell receptor beta chains from one sample, sequenced in a study of T cells in localized non-small cell lung cancer. TCRdb keeps only in-frame clones here, not all; method: immunoSEQ multiplex PCR. Among about 36,000 clones listed, 87% were seen once. This specimen was peripheral blood, taken before any cancer treatment. The receptors were sampled from a woman between 35 and 70 years old with stage I lung adenocarcinoma. Both conserved end residues are part of each CDR3. Fields, in order: clone size, CDR3 length, D gene, J gene, V gene, CDR3 protein, CDR3 DNA. D genes are given only for firm matches. Part of the rows lack a size; the others show once, few, many or a class for expanded clones.

clone size: -
CDR3 length: 13
D gene: -
J gene: TRBJ1-6
V gene: TRBV27
CDR3 protein: CASSTAHNSPLHF
CDR3 DNA: TGTGCCAGCAGCACAGCTCATAATTCACCCCTCCACTTT

clone size: -
CDR3 length: 18
D gene: TRBD2
J gene: TRBJ2-3
V gene: TRBV4-1
CDR3 protein: CASSLYTPRLAGKDTQYF
CDR3 DNA: TGCGCCAGCAGCCTATACACCCCCCGACTAGCGGGCAAAGATACGCAGTATTTT

clone size: -
CDR3 length: 13
D gene: -
J gene: TRBJ2-2
V gene: TRBV19
CDR3 protein: CASSRGNTGELFF
CDR3 DNA: TGTGCCAGTAGTCGGGGGAACACCGGGGAGCTGTTTTTT

clone size: once
CDR3 length: 14
D gene: -
J gene: TRBJ1-2
V gene: TRBV28
CDR3 protein: CASIPGGSLYGYTF
CDR3 DNA: TGTGCCAGCATCCCTGGGGGGAGTCTCTATGGCTACACCTTC

clone size: -
CDR3 length: 11
D gene: -
J gene: TRBJ1-1
V gene: TRBV30
CDR3 protein: CAWSLNTGAFF
CDR3 DNA: TGTGCCTGGAGTCTGAATACAGGAGCTTTCTTT

clone size: once
CDR3 length: 10
D gene: -
J gene: TRBJ2-5
V gene: TRBV21-1
CDR3 protein: CASSKETQYF
CDR3 DNA: TGTGCCAGCAGCAAAGAGACCCAGTACTTC

clone size: -
CDR3 length: 15
D gene: -
J gene: TRBJ1-3
V gene: TRBV4-1
CDR3 protein: CASSLGTPSGNTIYF
CDR3 DNA: TGCGCCAGCAGCCTTGGAACCCCCTCTGGAAACACCATATATTTT

clone size: once
CDR3 length: 15
D gene: -
J gene: TRBJ1-5
V gene: TRBV5-5
CDR3 protein: CASSLVTSSNQPQHF
CDR3 DNA: TGTGCCAGCAGCTTGGTAACCTCCAGCAATCAGCCCCAGCATTTT

clone size: -
CDR3 length: 16
D gene: -
J gene: TRBJ1-2
V gene: TRBV4-1
CDR3 protein: CASSQVPHYGTAGYTF
CDR3 DNA: TGCGCCAGCAGCCAGGTCCCTCACTACGGGACGGCGGGCTACACCTTC

clone size: -
CDR3 length: 13
D gene: -
J gene: TRBJ2-2
V gene: TRBV7-8
CDR3 protein: CASRVAGTGELFF
CDR3 DNA: TGTGCCAGCAGAGTAGCAGGTACCGGGGAGCTGTTTTTT

clone size: -
CDR3 length: 13
D gene: -
J gene: TRBJ1-2
V gene: TRBV28
CDR3 protein: CASSLPGNYGYTF
CDR3 DNA: TGTGCCAGCAGTTTGCCCGGGAACTATGGCTACACCTTC

clone size: -
CDR3 length: 16
D gene: TRBD1
J gene: TRBJ1-3
V gene: TRBV19
CDR3 protein: CASRRQGPLSGNTIYF
CDR3 DNA: TGTGCCAGTAGAAGACAGGGTCCTCTCTCTGGAAACACCATATATTTT

clone size: -
CDR3 length: 13
D gene: -
J gene: TRBJ2-1
V gene: TRBV7-9
CDR3 protein: CASSLAGGNEQFF
CDR3 DNA: TGTGCCAGCAGCTTAGCGGGGGGCAATGAGCAGTTCTTC

clone size: -
CDR3 length: 12
D gene: -
J gene: TRBJ1-3
V gene: TRBV28
CDR3 protein: CASTLHGNTIYF
CDR3 DNA: TGTGCCAGCACCCTACACGGAAACACCATATATTTT

clone size: -
CDR3 length: 14
D gene: -
J gene: TRBJ1-1
V gene: TRBV6-5
CDR3 protein: CASSYQTGIGEAFF
CDR3 DNA: TGTGCCAGCAGTTACCAAACAGGGATCGGTGAAGCTTTCTTT

clone size: -
CDR3 length: 15
D gene: TRBD1
J gene: TRBJ2-5
V gene: TRBV2
CDR3 protein: CASSLDRGRSETQYF
CDR3 DNA: TGTGCCAGCAGTCTGGACAGGGGGAGGTCGGAGACCCAGTACTTC

clone size: -
CDR3 length: 13
D gene: -
J gene: TRBJ2-7
V gene: TRBV30
CDR3 protein: CAWGGVHSYEQYF
CDR3 DNA: TGTGCCTGGGGCGGGGTCCACTCCTACGAGCAGTACTTC

clone size: -
CDR3 length: 13
D gene: TRBD1
J gene: TRBJ2-7
V gene: TRBV2
CDR3 protein: CASRPTGSYEQYF
CDR3 DNA: TGTGCCAGCAGACCGACAGGGTCCTACGAGCAGTACTTC

clone size: -
CDR3 length: 16
D gene: TRBD2
J gene: TRBJ2-3
V gene: TRBV4-1
CDR3 protein: CASSPRGSGVTDTQYF
CDR3 DNA: TGCGCCAGCAGCCCCCGGGGTAGCGGGGTCACAGATACGCAGTATTTT

clone size: -
CDR3 length: 16
D gene: -
J gene: TRBJ2-2
V gene: TRBV9
CDR3 protein: CASSVSGIGGTGELFF
CDR3 DNA: TGTGCCAGCAGCGTATCGGGGATTGGGGGCACCGGGGAGCTGTTTTTT

clone size: -
CDR3 length: 17
D gene: TRBD1
J gene: TRBJ1-1
V gene: TRBV19
CDR3 protein: CASSPPGQGAVNTEAFF
CDR3 DNA: TGTGCCAGTAGTCCGCCGGGACAGGGGGCTGTGAACACTGAAGCTTTCTTT

clone size: -
CDR3 length: 13
D gene: -
J gene: TRBJ2-7
V gene: TRBV15
CDR3 protein: CATSRGRGDEQYF
CDR3 DNA: TGTGCCACCAGCAGAGGCAGGGGGGACGAGCAGTACTTC

clone size: -
CDR3 length: 14
D gene: TRBD2
J gene: TRBJ2-5
V gene: TRBV11-3
CDR3 protein: CASSPTSGQETQYF
CDR3 DNA: TGTGCCAGCAGCCCGACTAGCGGGCAAGAGACCCAGTACTTC

clone size: -
CDR3 length: 17
D gene: -
J gene: TRBJ1-2
V gene: TRBV30
CDR3 protein: CAWMGPVFVPVPGGYTF
CDR3 DNA: TGTGCCTGGATGGGCCCTGTTTTCGTCCCGGTCCCGGGAGGATACACCTTC

clone size: -
CDR3 length: 16
D gene: -
J gene: TRBJ1-6
V gene: TRBV5-1
CDR3 protein: CASSLAGPENNSPLHF
CDR3 DNA: TGCGCCAGCAGCTTGGCAGGGCCCGAAAATAATTCACCCCTCCACTTT

clone size: -
CDR3 length: 13
D gene: -
J gene: TRBJ2-7
V gene: TRBV6-4
CDR3 protein: CASSDPLTYEQYF
CDR3 DNA: TGTGCCAGCAGTGACCCTCTTACCTACGAGCAGTACTTC

clone size: -
CDR3 length: 14
D gene: -
J gene: TRBJ2-1
V gene: TRBV28
CDR3 protein: CASTKDYGDNEQFF
CDR3 DNA: TGTGCCAGCACCAAGGACTACGGTGACAATGAGCAGTTCTTC

clone size: -
CDR3 length: 13
D gene: -
J gene: TRBJ1-5
V gene: TRBV18
CDR3 protein: CASSQDRNQPQHF
CDR3 DNA: TGTGCCAGCTCCCAAGACCGAAATCAGCCCCAGCATTTT

clone size: -
CDR3 length: 18
D gene: TRBD1
J gene: TRBJ1-2
V gene: TRBV28
CDR3 protein: CASSASRRGGQGGYGYTF
CDR3 DNA: TGTGCCAGCAGTGCCTCTCGCCGGGGGGGACAGGGCGGCTATGGCTACACCTTC

clone size: -
CDR3 length: 15
D gene: TRBD1
J gene: TRBJ1-3
V gene: TRBV4-1
CDR3 protein: CASSQGGTAGNTIYF
CDR3 DNA: TGCGCCAGCAGCCAAGGCGGGACAGCTGGAAACACCATATATTTT

clone size: -
CDR3 length: 13
D gene: TRBD1
J gene: TRBJ1-4
V gene: TRBV5-1
CDR3 protein: CASSLDRGEKLFF
CDR3 DNA: TGCGCCAGCAGCTTGGACAGGGGTGAAAAACTGTTTTTT

clone size: -
CDR3 length: 15
D gene: TRBD1
J gene: TRBJ2-3
V gene: TRBV5-1
CDR3 protein: CASSLRGQGTDTQYF
CDR3 DNA: TGCGCCAGCAGCTTGAGGGGACAGGGTACAGATACGCAGTATTTT

clone size: -
CDR3 length: 16
D gene: -
J gene: TRBJ1-3
V gene: TRBV30
CDR3 protein: CAWRAKGSNSGNTIYF
CDR3 DNA: TGTGCCTGGAGGGCCAAGGGATCAAACTCTGGAAACACCATATATTTT

clone size: -
CDR3 length: 14
D gene: -
J gene: TRBJ1-5
V gene: TRBV2
CDR3 protein: CASSQTGSNQPQHF
CDR3 DNA: TGTGCCAGCAGCCAGACCGGGAGCAATCAGCCCCAGCATTTT

clone size: once
CDR3 length: 15
D gene: -
J gene: TRBJ2-2
V gene: TRBV5-4
CDR3 protein: CASSLAGTGAGELFF
CDR3 DNA: TGTGCCAGCAGCTTGGCCGGGACCGGGGCCGGGGAGCTGTTTTTT

clone size: -
CDR3 length: 16
D gene: -
J gene: TRBJ1-6
V gene: TRBV7-8
CDR3 protein: CASSPGGGNYNSPLHF
CDR3 DNA: TGTGCCAGCAGCCCCGGGGGGGGCAACTATAATTCACCCCTCCACTTT

clone size: once
CDR3 length: 11
D gene: -
J gene: TRBJ1-2
V gene: TRBV28
CDR3 protein: CASSGMYGYTF
CDR3 DNA: TGTGCCAGCAGTGGTATGTATGGCTACACCTTC

clone size: -
CDR3 length: 14
D gene: TRBD1
J gene: TRBJ2-1
V gene: TRBV5-1
CDR3 protein: CASSLSTGGGEQFF
CDR3 DNA: TGCGCCAGCAGCTTGTCGACAGGGGGCGGTGAGCAGTTCTTC

clone size: -
CDR3 length: 13
D gene: -
J gene: TRBJ1-2
V gene: TRBV11-2
CDR3 protein: CASSPGQSYGYTF
CDR3 DNA: TGTGCCAGCAGCCCGGGACAAAGCTATGGCTACACCTTC

clone size: -
CDR3 length: 15
D gene: TRBD2
J gene: TRBJ2-7
V gene: TRBV7-6
CDR3 protein: CASSFASGGSYEQYF
CDR3 DNA: TGTGCCAGCAGCTTTGCTAGCGGGGGTTCCTACGAGCAGTACTTC

clone size: -
CDR3 length: 19
D gene: -
J gene: TRBJ2-6
V gene: TRBV5-4
CDR3 protein: CASSAAKGAKVSGANVLTF
CDR3 DNA: TGTGCCAGCAGCGCGGCAAAAGGGGCTAAGGTTTCTGGGGCCAACGTCCTGACTTTC